Listed here are 20 T cell receptor beta chains from one sample, sequenced in a study of cytomegalovirus exposure and HLA in healthy donors. The PCR contained 60 Vbeta and 13 Jbeta primers. The method was immunoSEQ multiplex PCR; TCRdb's version includes in-frame clones alone and lacks a portion of them. The table has fewer than 250,000 clones, just under 75% seen once; the top ten hold approximately 4.6%. Material for sequencing was PBMCs. The receptors were gathered from a man between 25 and 39 years old in good health and CMV-seropositive.

The gene calls are TRBV12-5 and TRBJ2-5; 9 bases are a match to TRBD2. This CDR3 is built from 14 residues. V was pared by 5 bases and J by 4 bases, with 5 bases of the junction left unmatched. Germline loops: CDR1 LGHNT, CDR2 FRNRAP. The CDR3 protein is CASGPETSGETQYF. The CDR3 DNA reads as TGTGCTAGTGGTCCCGAGACTAGCGGAGAGACCCAGTACTTC.

Only a few counts were recorded for this clone. This chain connects TRBV19 to TRBJ2-5; D possibly corresponds to TRBD1 (7 bases). Deletions cut 8 bases from V and 2 bases from J, with 18 bases between. The germline gives CDR1 LNHDA, CDR2 SQIVND (reference sequence). The CDR3 is 15 amino acids. CDR3 protein: CASAPHRGGQETQYF. CDR3 DNA sequence: TGTGCCAGTGCCCCCCACAGGGGAGGTCAAGAGACCCAGTACTTC.

The gene calls are TRBV7-8 and TRBJ1-6; 9 bases map to TRBD1. The CDR3 is 16 residues long. The junction had 9 bases not matched to a gene; V was cut back by 0 bases and J by 12 bases. CDR1 is SGHVS and CDR2 is FQNEAQ in the germline V gene. The CDR3 region has the DNA TGTGCCAGCAGCTTAGCCAGGGACAGGGTAATTTTACCCCTCCACTTT. Encoded protein: CASSLARDRVILPLHF.

A note on this clone: Other DNA sequences in this specimen translate into the identical CDR3. The gene calls are TRBV7-9 and TRBJ2-7, with D maybe TRBD2 (5 bases). This CDR3 has 12 residues. V gave up 6 bases and J gave up 0 bases, with 6 bases separating them. Germline values: CDR1 SEHNR, CDR2 FQNEAQ (reference sequence). The CDR3 DNA is TGTGCCAGCAGGAGGGACTCCTACGAGCAGTACTTC. It codes for CASRRDSYEQYF.

This clone was seen only a few times. The chain links TRBV15 to TRBJ1-2; D remains ambiguous. Per germline, CDR1 LNHNV and CDR2 YYDKDF (reference sequence). The germline V and J ends were trimmed by 1 base and 5 bases, with 17 bases remaining between them. The CDR3 length is 16 residues. The CDR3 nucleotides are TGTGCCACCAGCAGAGCCGGAGGACTAATGGGGTATGGCTACACCTTC. Amino acids: CATSRAGGLMGYGYTF.

This chain links TRBV15 with TRBJ2-1; 9 bases map to TRBD1. V lost 5 bases and J lost 2; bases outside the gene matches: 1. The CDR3 covers 14 residues. CDR1 is LNHNV, CDR2 YYDKDF, per germline (reference sequence). The CDR3 region has the DNA TGTGCCACCAGCGGGACAGGGACCTACAATGAGCAGTTCTTC. This gives the protein CATSGTGTYNEQFF. Combining the CDR3 with reference TRBV15 and TRBJ2-1 gives the whole variable domain DAMVIQNPRYQVTQFGKPVTLSCSQTLNHNVMYWYQQKSSQAPKLLFHYYDKDFNNEADTPDNFQSRRPNTSFCFLDIRSPGLGDTAMYLCATSGTGTYNEQFFGPGTRLTVL.

This clone has a single count. The chain has TRBV27 and TRBJ2-1; 10 bases are shared with TRBD2. Trimming took 4 bases from V and 3 from J; bases not matched to a gene: 6. The germline V gene has CDR1 MNHEY and CDR2 SMNVEV (reference sequence). The CDR3 is 16 amino acids. CDR3 DNA sequence: TGTGCCAGCAGTTCTCCATGGACTAGCGGCTACAATGAGCAGTTCTTC. Protein product: CASSSPWTSGYNEQFF.

V is TRBV4-2 and J is TRBJ1-1; D remains ambiguous. The V gene's germline CDR1 is LGHNA and CDR2 YNFKEQ. CDR3 length equals 13 residues. The V gene lost 0 bases and the J gene lost 3 bases, with 5 bases spanning the gap. The DNA of the CDR3 is TGTGCCAGCAGCCAAGACAGCGACACTGAAGCTTTCTTT. It encodes CASSQDSDTEAFF.

The chain recombines TRBV29-1 with TRBJ2-7, with 10 positions matching TRBD1. Trimming cost V 7 bases and J 4 bases; bases outside gene matches: 4. The germline V gene encodes CDR1 SQVTM and CDR2 ANQGSEA. The CDR3 is made up of 12 amino acids. CDR3 sequence (DNA): TGCAGCGCTGGGACAGGGGTGTACGAGCAGTACTTC. This translates into CSAGTGVYEQYF.

The chain links TRBV19 to TRBJ1-5; D remains unclear. CDR1 and CDR2 from the germline V gene are LNHDA and SQIVND (reference sequence). V shed 7 bases and J shed 0 bases, with 10 bases lying between them. The CDR3 is 14 residues long. CDR3: CASTSRGSNQPQHF. DNA of the CDR3: TGTGCCAGTACCTCGCGAGGTAGCAATCAGCCCCAGCATTTT.

The chain recombines TRBV6-6 with TRBJ2-3, with TRBD1 matching 7 bases. V was pared by 4 bases and J by 7 bases, with 5 bases of the junction left unmatched. The CDR3 runs 13 residues. The germline gives CDR1 MNHNY, CDR2 SVGAGI (reference sequence). The CDR3 sequence is CASSSDRRNTQYF. CDR3 coding DNA: TGTGCCAGCAGTTCGGACAGGCGGAATACGCAGTATTTT.

The chain carries TRBV7-2 and TRBJ1-1, with unresolved D. Germline CDR1 SGHTA, CDR2 FQGNSA. Trimming took 3 bases from V and 0 from J, leaving 8 bases between them. The CDR3 totals 14 residues. The chain's CDR3 is CASSFGLMNTEAFF. For the CDR3, the DNA is TGTGCCAGCAGCTTCGGTCTCATGAACACTGAAGCTTTCTTT. Full variable domain (missing parts from reference TRBV7-2 and TRBJ1-1): GAGVSQSPSNKVTEKGKDVELRCDPISGHTALYWYRQSLGQGLEFLIYFQGNSAPDKSGLPSDRFSAERTGGSVSTLTIQRTQQEDSAVYLCASSFGLMNTEAFFGQGTRLTVV.

The chain is built from TRBV7-9 and TRBJ2-7; possible D gene TRBD1, 6 bases. The V gene's germline CDR1 is SEHNR and CDR2 FQNEAQ (reference sequence). Between the trimmed V and J ends, which lost 3 bases and 6 bases, there was a span of 9 bases. The CDR3 length is 12 residues. CDR3 in amino acids: CASSLDRSEQYF. The CDR3 DNA reads as TGTGCCAGCAGCTTGGACAGATCCGAGCAGTACTTC.

J is TRBJ2-7 and V is TRBV7-9; D is possibly TRBD1 (5 bases). Germline CDR1 and CDR2: SEHNR and FQNEAQ (reference sequence). V lost 5 bases to trimming and J lost 5 bases, with 22 bases between them. The CDR3 consists of 16 residues. In nucleotides, the CDR3 is TGTGCCAGCAGCCCCTGGCAAGGGTCCGTCAGGGACGAGCAGTACTTC. The encoded protein is CASSPWQGSVRDEQYF.

The chain couples TRBV5-8 to TRBJ2-5; 10 nucleotides line up with TRBD1. Trimming removed 4 bases from V and 5 bases from J; junction bases left unmatched: 8. The CDR3 runs 15 residues. CDR1 SGHTS and CDR2 YDEGEE come from the germline V gene. This CDR3 is CASSGGQGPGETQYF. The DNA for the CDR3 is TGTGCCAGCAGCGGGGGACAGGGGCCGGGGGAGACCCAGTACTTC.

This clone was found once. V is TRBV11-2 and J is TRBJ2-1; D gene uncertain. Germline V lookup: CDR1 SGHAT, CDR2 FQNNGV. The V gene lost 5 bases and the J gene lost 8 bases, with 13 bases spanning the gap. The CDR3 covers 13 residues. CDR3 residues: CASSRVLNDEQFF. CDR3 bases: TGTGCCAGCAGCCGGGTCCTAAACGATGAGCAGTTCTTC.

CDR3 DNA: TGTGCCAGCAGCGTAGAAAGCGGGAGGGGCACAGATACGCAGTATTTT. The encoded protein is CASSVESGRGTDTQYF. V gene TRBV9 combines with J gene TRBJ2-3; 10 bases fit TRBD2. Germline loops: CDR1 SGDLS, CDR2 YYNGEE. The CDR3 loop spans 16 amino acids. The junction had 2 bases not matched to a gene; V was cut back by 0 bases and J by 1 base. Full variable domain (outside the CDR3, taken from reference TRBV9 and TRBJ2-3): DSGVTQTPKHLITATGQRVTLRCSPRSGDLSVYWYQQSLDQGLQFLIQYYNGEERAKGNILERFSAQQFPDLHSELNLSSLELGDSALYFCASSVESGRGTDTQYFGPGTRLTVL.

The rearrangement links TRBV9 to TRBJ1-4; possibly TRBD1 for D (5 bases). The V gene lost 0 bases and the J gene lost 0 bases, with 6 bases spanning the gap. CDR3 length: 15 residues. The germline gives CDR1 SGDLS, CDR2 YYNGEE. The CDR3 loop is CASSVGQTTNEKLFF. The CDR3 nucleotides are TGTGCCAGCAGCGTAGGACAGACAACTAATGAAAAACTGTTTTTT.

The gene calls are TRBV5-6 and TRBJ1-3, with D perhaps TRBD1 (6 bases). Germline CDR1 SGHDT, CDR2 YYEEEE. The CDR3 covers 16 residues. V was cut by 3 bases and J by 7 bases, with 20 bases left in between. The CDR3, as DNA: TGTGCCAGCAGCTGGGGGACATCTCTAAGGGAGAACACCATATATTTT. Translating gives CASSWGTSLRENTIYF. The complete variable domain, with remaining parts taken from reference TRBV5-6 and TRBJ1-3, reads DAGVTQSPTHLIKTRGQQVTLRCSPKSGHDTVSWYQQALGQGPQFIFQYYEEEERQRGNFPDRFSGHQFPNYSSELNVNALLLGDSALYLCASSWGTSLRENTIYFGEGSWLTVV.

The V gene is TRBV6-1, the J gene TRBJ2-1; 12 bases match TRBD1. J gave up 8 bases and V 8 bases, and 4 bases lay outside the gene matches. This CDR3 region has 13 residues. Germline-derived CDR1 and CDR2 are MNHNS and SASEGT. This chain's CDR3 is CASGTGGRDEQFF. Written as DNA, the CDR3 is TGTGCCAGCGGGACAGGGGGCCGGGATGAGCAGTTCTTC.